This record looks at one T cell receptor beta chain sequence and its context. The antigen remains undetermined. Germline V CDR1 and CDR2: DFQATT, SNEGSKA (reference sequence). This CDR3 comprises 11 residues. V was cut by 3 bases and J by 6 bases, with 9 bases left in between. The data are from a study of T cell responses to AZD1222 COVID-19 vaccine. Findings and caveats of the study: At study baseline, merely a handful of AZD1222 recipients were seropositive. Donors were largely white British and mainly female; clonal diversity was possibly underestimated. Spike-wide coverage was observed for vaccine-associated CD4 TCRs, with dominant responses at 160-218 and 743-854. Sampling captured repertoires only after the peak T cell response.

TCRdb's copy holds only in-frame clones and misses some; the assay was immunoSEQ multiplex PCR. The sample has about 120,000 clones; about nine tenths are singletons. Sample: peripheral blood, taken on day 0 of AZD1222 vaccination. The chain carries TRBV20-1 and TRBJ2-7; unclear D gene. The origin of this receptor is an adult in good health. The CDR3 loop reads CSASGFGEQYF. The CDR3 bases are TGCAGTGCTAGTGGGTTTGGCGAGCAGTACTTC.